The source of this T cell receptor (beta chain) is a study of prognosis after radiotherapy for stage I lung cancer (dated by TCRdb to the early 2020s). For context, the study as a whole: About 19 stage I NSCLC patients were enrolled in Nanjing, China, between 2018 and January 2019. No patient received concurrent therapy alongside SBRT. A total of around 40 blood samples from some 19 patients were sequenced, with one sample obtained before and one obtained after SBRT for each patient. SBRT was given in 3 to 5 fractions with a biologically effective dose of at least 100 Gy, using image-guided IMRT or VMAT. About five patients had oligometastatic NSCLC after surgical resection of the primary tumor, and roughly 14 had newly diagnosed primary stage I lung tumors. The study profiled peripheral blood TCR beta repertoires from stage I NSCLC patients before and after stereotactic body radiotherapy and related them to distant failure. After SBRT, distant metastases developed in about 20% of the 19 patients at a median of around seven months, while the remaining 15 patients had no significant progression. All patients were regarded as medically inoperable, because of comorbidities in roughly twelve patients and refusal of surgery in six or seven patients. The cohort comprised 13 men and 6 women with a median age of around 74 years, ranging from about 50 to 85 years. On tumor histology, roughly 11 patients had adenocarcinoma and several had squamous cell carcinoma.

Beyond this particular receptor, the publication reports: The study was limited by its small cohort and short follow-up, and the findings require independent validation. Post-SBRT Shannon entropy and its change from baseline were lower in patients who developed distant metastases; baseline Shannon entropy was not associated with metastases. None of the reported P values were adjusted for multiple comparisons. A decrease in unique TCR clone counts was observed after SBRT (median 10,088 before versus some 6,900 after; Wilcoxon paired P=0.011). TRBV and TRBJ usage frequencies reportedly varied with metastasis status, involving two V genes at baseline and several V and two J genes after SBRT. Whether the expanded TCR clones were tumor-specific was not determined.

For CDR1 and CDR2, the germline V gene lists KGHSH and LQKENI. Inclusive of the bounding cysteine and phenylalanine, the CDR3 is 18 residues long. The DNA shown is the 54-base CDR3, in frame from base 1. V and J are trimmed by 3 bases and 7 bases, and the gene matches miss 13 bases of the junction. No patient had a history of other malignancies or prior chemotherapy or radiotherapy, and all had node-negative disease on CT and PET/CT. At each of two time points, around 6 milliliters of peripheral venous blood were collected into EDTA tubes. Ficoll-Paque Plus density-gradient centrifugation was used to isolate PBMCs. Immediately after collection, samples were stored at -80 degrees C until analysis. Two rounds of multiplex PCR on genomic DNA were used to amplify the TCR beta CDR3 region. The first PCR round used primers specific to each TRBV and TRBJ gene, with sequences filed in Chinese patent CN105087789A. Universal primers were used in the second round of PCR. The Roche High Pure PCR Template Preparation Kit was used to extract genomic DNA from frozen PBMCs. Libraries were sequenced paired-end with 151 bp reads on an Illumina HiSeq 3000. Turning to the authors' computational methods: Raw reads lacking the multiplex PCR primer sequences were removed with CutAdapt. Using PEAR, the high-quality paired reads were merged into contigs. By aligning each contig to reference sequences, MiXCR assigned the TRB V, D and J gene segments to that contig. CDR3 sequences were clustered by base quality and sequence similarity to remove sequencing errors. Shannon entropy normalized by the natural log of productive TCR sequence number was used as the measure of diversity. Clonality was computed as one minus the ratio of Shannon entropy to the natural log of the number of unique clonotypes. Progression-free survival cut-offs for repertoire metrics were chosen using the Youden index of ROC curves, with analyses run in R 3.5.3. TCRdb took the public reads, trimmed them with fastp at Q25, ran MiXCR for clone calling and kept in-frame beta chains. Rows with a matching CDR3 protein are joined into one entry that keeps the most common DNA and genes. The V and J calls and clone size come from TCRdb's table, not from the authors' own analysis. The sample data list over 30,000 distinct CDR3 sequences, and around a quarter of these were observed just once. 20% to 30% of the sample is in the top ten clones.

This clonotype was counted a few times. This receptor's antigen is unknown. One base away there is no much larger clone; base qualities are not given. This chain joins TRBV18 to TRBJ1-4; TRBD1 fits 11 bases in the junction. The sequenced sample was PBMCs, obtained before or after stereotactic body radiation therapy (not recorded which). This clonotype was sampled from a donor aged 50 or older with non-small cell lung cancer. The DNA reads as follows: TGTGCCAGCTCACCCCGGACAGGGGGCGCCATCTATGCTGAAAAACTGTTTTTT. Translated, this is CASSPRTGGAIYAEKLFF.